Below, 13 T cell receptor beta chains from the same sample are listed, as sequenced in a study of blood T cell repertoires in COVID-19. Method: immunoSEQ multiplex PCR; TCRdb's copy keeps in-frame clones and lacks some. The table includes 99,000 or so clones, roughly 80% detected once. The sample comprised peripheral blood. These receptors originate from a woman aged 80 or older with active or convalescent COVID-19.

This clone was found a few times. V and J are TRBV24-1 and TRBJ1-1, with 8 bases fitting TRBD1. The CDR3 runs 12 residues. Germline V CDR1 and CDR2: KGHDR, SFDVKD. With V trimmed by 8 bases and J by 11 bases, 9 bases remained unmatched. The CDR3 reads CATKIDTGGAFF. Written as DNA, the CDR3 is TGTGCCACCAAAATTGATACAGGGGGGGCTTTCTTT.

The V gene is TRBV29-1, the J gene TRBJ1-2; no clear D. V shed 3 bases and J shed 4 bases, with 12 bases lying between them. This CDR3 region has 13 residues. The germline CDR1 and CDR2 sequences are SQVTM and ANQGSEA. The CDR3 sequence: CSVERGLGYGYTF. CDR3 sequence (DNA): TGCAGCGTTGAGAGAGGGCTGGGCTATGGCTACACCTTC.

The rearrangement joins TRBV29-1 to TRBJ2-7; TRBD1 matches 8 bases. Germline V gives CDR1 SQVTM, CDR2 ANQGSEA. The length of the CDR3 is 13 residues. Losses at the gene ends were 5 bases for V and 5 bases for J; bases not matched to a gene: 8. CDR3 DNA: TGCAGCGTTTACAACAGGGGGTATAACGAGCAGTACTTC. This translates into CSVYNRGYNEQYF.

This clone was seen once. The rearrangement uses TRBV5-1 and TRBJ2-3; 9 nucleotides align to TRBD1. J was trimmed by 5 bases and V by 0 bases; bases with no gene match: 1. Germline CDR1 SGHRS, CDR2 YFSETQ. The CDR3 runs 14 residues. The CDR3 is CASSLGQGGDTQYF. The CDR3 DNA reads TGCGCCAGCAGCTTGGGACAGGGGGGAGATACGCAGTATTTT. Supplemented by reference TRBV5-1 and TRBJ2-3, the full variable domain reads KAGVTQTPRYLIKTRGQQVTLSCSPISGHRSVSWYQQTPGQGLQFLFEYFSETQRNKGNFPGRFSGRQFSNSRSEMNVSTLELGDSALYLCASSLGQGGDTQYFGPGTRLTVL.

V usage is TRBV5-6 and J usage is TRBJ1-5; no reliable D call. Trimming took 4 bases from V and 0 from J, leaving 11 bases between them. The CDR3 runs to 15 residues. Germline V CDR1 and CDR2: SGHDT, YYEEEE. For the CDR3, the DNA is TGTGCCAGCAGCCCGTGGTCGGGTAGCAATCAGCCCCAGCATTTT. Protein product: CASSPWSGSNQPQHF.

The chain is built from TRBV5-1 and TRBJ1-3, with 7 bases that match TRBD1. CDR1 SGHRS and CDR2 YFSETQ come from the germline V gene. CDR3 size: 14 residues. V gave up 3 bases and J gave up 0 bases; unmatched junction bases: 0. Here the CDR3 DNA reads TGCGCCAGCAGCTCAGGGGGCTCTGGAAACACCATATATTTT. Protein sequence: CASSSGGSGNTIYF.

The rearrangement uses TRBV4-1 and TRBJ1-3, with a weak D call TRBD1 (6 bases). Germline CDR1 MGHRA, CDR2 YSYEKL. V was trimmed by 1 base and J by 0 bases, leaving 7 bases between them. The CDR3 has 15 residues. CDR3 coding DNA: TGCGCCAGCAGCCAAGTGACAGGCTCTGGAAACACCATATATTTT. It is translated as CASSQVTGSGNTIYF.

The V call is TRBV7-9, the J call TRBJ1-1; the D gene is possibly TRBD1 (6 bases). In germline, CDR1 is SEHNR, CDR2 FQNEAQ (reference sequence). Trimming cost V 1 base and J 12 bases, with 15 bases left between them. This CDR3 spans 13 amino acids. CDR3 amino acids: CASSLGGGATTFF. The CDR3 DNA reads as TGTGCCAGCAGCTTAGGCGGGGGCGCGACGACTTTCTTT.

This clone occurred a few times. A read error may produce the germline difference seen at one junction end. V gene TRBV7-7 combines with J gene TRBJ2-7; the D is unclear. There are 13 residues in the CDR3. Germline V lookup: CDR1 SSHAT, CDR2 FNYEAQ (reference sequence). The DNA of the CDR3 is TGTGCTAGCAGCTTGGGCGAAACCTACGAGCAGTACTTC. It codes for CASSLGETYEQYF. Complete variable domain (other parts from reference TRBV7-7 and TRBJ2-7): GAGVSQSPRYKVTKRGQDVTLRCDPISSHATLYWYQQALGQGPEFLTYFNYEAQPDKSGLPSDRFSAERPEGSISTLTIQRTEQRDSAMYRCASSLGETYEQYFGPGTRLTVT.

V is TRBV7-2 and J is TRBJ1-1; D gene uncertain. CDR1 is SGHTA, CDR2 FQGNSA, per germline. This CDR3 has 13 amino acids. V gave up 4 bases and J gave up 11 bases, with 17 bases separating them. Here the CDR3 reads CASSSGGGGRAFF. CDR3 bases: TGTGCCAGCAGCTCCGGCGGCGGAGGGAGGGCTTTCTTT. The full variable domain, rest sourced from reference TRBV7-2 and TRBJ1-1, is GAGVSQSPSNKVTEKGKDVELRCDPISGHTALYWYRQSLGQGLEFLIYFQGNSAPDKSGLPSDRFSAERTGGSVSTLTIQRTQQEDSAVYLCASSSGGGGRAFFGQGTRLTVV.

The chain has TRBV28 and TRBJ1-5; TRBD1 might be the D (5 bases). Germline CDR1 is MDHEN and CDR2 is SYDVKM. Deletions cut 5 bases from V and 0 bases from J, with 11 bases between. This CDR3 is 15 amino acids long. The CDR3 protein is CASSVRQISNQPQHF. Here the CDR3 DNA reads TGTGCCAGCAGTGTCCGACAGATTAGCAATCAGCCCCAGCATTTT.

This sequence joins TRBV9 and TRBJ2-5; possibly TRBD1 for D (5 bases). V lost 2 bases and J 3 bases, leaving 20 bases between the germline ends. Germline V gives CDR1 SGDLS, CDR2 YYNGEE. The CDR3 totals 17 residues. The chain's CDR3 is CASSVHPLLGEEETQYF. CDR3 coding DNA: TGTGCCAGCAGCGTTCACCCGCTGTTAGGGGAAGAAGAGACCCAGTACTTC.

The genes are TRBV27 and TRBJ1-3; D ambiguous. The V end was cut by 6 bases, the J end by 2 bases, with 11 bases between. This CDR3 spans 14 amino acids. The germline CDR1 and CDR2 sequences are MNHEY and SMNVEV (reference sequence). The CDR3 region has the DNA TGTGCCAGCAGCCCCTGGGGAGCTGGAAACACCATATATTTT. Its translation: CASSPWGAGNTIYF.